This TCR beta chain was captured by sequencing in a study of STAT5B mutations in CD4+ large granular lymphocyte leukemia. V lost 0 bases and J lost 6; bases outside the gene matches: 4. Germline V gives CDR1 SGDLS, CDR2 YYNGEE. This CDR3 comprises 15 residues. Points from the study as a whole: CD4-sorted patient repertoires seemed more clonal than healthy CD4+ repertoires. TRBV06-family usage was enriched in top patient clones (8/27) versus controls (2/35).

Per the original data handling: Lowest detectable productive clonotype frequency was 2.59 x 10-5. Here immunoSEQ multiplex PCR was the method, and the copy in TCRdb shows in-frame clones only, minus some. V and J calls and clone size are those listed in that table; D and trimming were worked out from the DNA. The repertoire consists of about 48,000 clones, with roughly three quarters occurring once and the leading ten covering more than 1.5%. About this clone: The antigen is undetermined.

The TCR was taken from a human donor in good health. The sequencing input was CD4+ T cells from blood buffy coats. V and J are TRBV9 and TRBJ2-2; 8 bases are a match to TRBD1. In DNA, the CDR3 is TGTGCCAGCAGCGTAGAAGCAGGGGGCTCCGGGGAGCTGTTTTTT. Protein sequence: CASSVEAGGSGELFF.